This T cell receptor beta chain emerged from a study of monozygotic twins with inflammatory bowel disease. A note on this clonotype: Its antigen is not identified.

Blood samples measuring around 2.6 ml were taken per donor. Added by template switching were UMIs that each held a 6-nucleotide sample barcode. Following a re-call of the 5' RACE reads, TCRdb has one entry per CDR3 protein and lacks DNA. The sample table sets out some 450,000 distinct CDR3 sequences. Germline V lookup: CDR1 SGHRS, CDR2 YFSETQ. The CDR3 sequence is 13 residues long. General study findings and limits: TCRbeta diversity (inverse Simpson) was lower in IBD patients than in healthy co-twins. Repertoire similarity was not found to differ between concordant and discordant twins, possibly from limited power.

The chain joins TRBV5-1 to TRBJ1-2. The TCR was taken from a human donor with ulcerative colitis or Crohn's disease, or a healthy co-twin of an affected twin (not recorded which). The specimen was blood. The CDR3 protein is CASSSLTDNGYTF. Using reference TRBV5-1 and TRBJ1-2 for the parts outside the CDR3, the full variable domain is KAGVTQTPRYLIKTRGQQVTLSCSPISGHRSVSWYQQTPGQGLQFLFEYFSETQRNKGNFPGRFSGRQFSNSRSEMNVSTLELGDSALYLCASSSLTDNGYTFGSGTRLTVV.